The clone carrying this TCR beta chain has more than one count but fewer than ten. This entry is derived from a study of T cells in localized non-small cell lung cancer. Libraries were prepared by immunoSEQ multiplex PCR; TCRdb keeps only in-frame clonotypes and omits some of them. The sample consists of more than 2,000 clones, less than 20% of them appearing once. Germline loops: CDR1 SGHNT, CDR2 YENEEA. The CDR3 totals 14 residues. V dropped 0 bases and J dropped 4 bases, with 10 bases sitting between them. V usage is TRBV11-3 and J usage is TRBJ2-7; D unclear. The sequence derives from a man aged 40-75 years with stage I squamous cell lung carcinoma. The specimen comprised normal lung tissue next to the tumor, sampled before any cancer treatment. In DNA form, the CDR3 reads TGTGCCAGCAGCTTAGACCCAGAACCATACGAGCAGTACTTC. It specifies CASSLDPEPYEQYF.